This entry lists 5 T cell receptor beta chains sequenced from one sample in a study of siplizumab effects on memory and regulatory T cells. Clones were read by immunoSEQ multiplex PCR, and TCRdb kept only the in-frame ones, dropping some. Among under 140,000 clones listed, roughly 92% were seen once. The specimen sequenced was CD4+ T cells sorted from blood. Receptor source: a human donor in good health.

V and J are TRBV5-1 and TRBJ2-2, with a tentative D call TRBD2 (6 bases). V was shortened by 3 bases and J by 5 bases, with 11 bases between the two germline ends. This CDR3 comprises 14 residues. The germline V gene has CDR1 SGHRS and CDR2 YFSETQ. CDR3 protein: CASSSGLQTGELFF. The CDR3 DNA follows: TGCGCCAGCAGCTCGGGACTGCAGACCGGGGAGCTGTTTTTT.

CDR3 sequence: CAISQIAGASYEQYF. The CDR3 coding sequence is TGTGCCATCAGCCAAATAGCGGGGGCCTCCTACGAGCAGTACTTC. V is TRBV10-3 and J is TRBJ2-7, with 9 bases aligning to TRBD2. Germline-derived CDR1 and CDR2 are ENHRY and SYGVKD. The length of the CDR3 is 15 residues. The junction had 6 bases not matched to a gene; V was cut back by 6 bases and J by 0 bases.

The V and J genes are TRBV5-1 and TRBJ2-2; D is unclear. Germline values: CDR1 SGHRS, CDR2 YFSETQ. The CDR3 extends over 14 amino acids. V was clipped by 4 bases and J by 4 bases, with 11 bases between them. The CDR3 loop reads CASSLDPSTGELFF. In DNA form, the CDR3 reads TGCGCCAGCAGCCTTGACCCGAGCACCGGGGAGCTGTTTTTT.

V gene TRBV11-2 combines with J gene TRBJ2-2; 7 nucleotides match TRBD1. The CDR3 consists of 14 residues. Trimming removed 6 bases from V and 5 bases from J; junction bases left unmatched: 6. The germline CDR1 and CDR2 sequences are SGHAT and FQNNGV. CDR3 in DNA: TGTGCCAGCAGTTATTTACAGGGGACCGGGGAGCTGTTTTTT. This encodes CASSYLQGTGELFF.

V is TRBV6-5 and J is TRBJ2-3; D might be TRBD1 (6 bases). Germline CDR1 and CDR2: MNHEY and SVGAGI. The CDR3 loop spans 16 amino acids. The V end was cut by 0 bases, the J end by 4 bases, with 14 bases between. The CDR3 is CASSYSPGVVADTQYF. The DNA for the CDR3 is TGTGCCAGCAGTTACTCGCCAGGGGTTGTCGCAGATACGCAGTATTTT.